These 16 T cell receptor beta chains came from one sample sequenced in a study of blood T cell repertoires in COVID-19. TCRdb's copy holds only in-frame clones and misses some; the assay was immunoSEQ multiplex PCR. The sample consists of roughly 180,000 clones, around 74% of them appearing once. The specimen sequenced was peripheral blood. The source is a woman aged 60-70 years with COVID-19, enrolled during active disease.

This clone was recorded a few times. The chain uses TRBV28 and TRBJ2-7; 8 positions agree with TRBD2. The CDR3 is 18 amino acids. From germline, CDR1 is MDHEN and CDR2 SYDVKM. The V and J ends lost 4 bases and 0 bases, in that order; junction bases with no gene match: 14. The DNA of the CDR3 is TGTGCCAGCAGTTATGAACTAGCGGCCTCAGCCAGCTCCTACGAGCAGTACTTC. Encoded protein: CASSYELAASASSYEQYF.

This rearrangement joins TRBV5-1 to TRBJ1-2; 8 bases agree with TRBD1. Germline V gene lookup returns CDR1 SGHRS and CDR2 YFSETQ. V shed 0 bases, J shed 8 bases, and the junction held 6 bases outside the gene matches. The CDR3 totals 14 residues. The CDR3 DNA sequence: TGCGCCAGCAGCTTGGTTTCCAGGGGGCACGGCTACACCTTC. Its protein product is CASSLVSRGHGYTF.

This sequence joins TRBV6-5 and TRBJ2-5; unclear D gene. Germline CDR1 is MNHEY and CDR2 is SVGAGI. The CDR3 covers 12 residues. The V gene lost 10 bases and the J gene lost 1 base, with 10 bases spanning the gap. The CDR3 DNA sequence: TGTGCCACCAAAAAAATCCAAGAGACCCAGTACTTC. It encodes CATKKIQETQYF.

The chain links TRBV5-6 to TRBJ2-7, with a possible D match to TRBD1 (7 bases). Trimming removed 1 base from V and 2 bases from J, with 16 bases in between. The CDR3 length is 16 residues. Germline assignment: CDR1 SGHDT and CDR2 YYEEEE. The CDR3 DNA sequence: TGTGCCAGCAGCTTGCGGAGGGGACAGTTTACCTACGAGCAGTACTTC. Translated, it gives CASSLRRGQFTYEQYF.

The J gene is TRBJ2-1, the V gene TRBV5-1; tentatively, D is TRBD2 (6 bases). The CDR3 is 14 residues long. Trimming removed 7 bases from V and 7 bases from J, with 18 bases in between. Germline CDR1 reads SGHRS; CDR2 reads YFSETQ. CDR3 DNA: TGCGCCAGCGGAACGGGACTCGAAATGAATGAGCAGTTCTTC. Protein: CASGTGLEMNEQFF.

This clone has only one observation. The chain links TRBV6-2 or TRBV6-3 to TRBJ2-5; 7 bases agree with TRBD2. CDR1 and CDR2 from the germline V gene are MNHEY and SVGEGT. J was trimmed by 8 bases and V by 0 bases; bases with no gene match: 9. The CDR3 has 15 amino acids. For the CDR3, the DNA is TGTGCCAGCAGTTACTCGGGGAGGGACCCGGCAACCCAGTACTTC. Translated, it gives CASSYSGRDPATQYF.

DNA of the CDR3: TGCGCCAGCAGCTTAAGGACTAGCGGGGAGGACTACGAGCAGTACTTC. Translated, it gives CASSLRTSGEDYEQYF. This chain links TRBV5-1 with TRBJ2-7, with 12 bases that match TRBD2. Germline CDR1 SGHRS, CDR2 YFSETQ. The CDR3 loop spans 16 amino acids. The J segment lost 3 bases and the V segment lost 2 bases, leaving 6 bases of the junction unmatched.

The CDR3 DNA is TGTGCCAGCAGAGGAAGAACGGGAGGGCCGGGCACCGGGGAGCTGTTTTTT. This encodes CASRGRTGGPGTGELFF. The rearrangement links TRBV28 to TRBJ2-2; 8 bases are shared with TRBD2. V dropped 6 bases and J dropped 4; count of bases not matched to a gene: 13. CDR3 length equals 17 residues. Per germline, CDR1 MDHEN and CDR2 SYDVKM.

The chain employs TRBV6-5 and TRBJ2-5, with 11 bases fitting TRBD1. Trimming took 3 bases from V and 4 from J; bases not matched to a gene: 7. This CDR3 is built from 16 residues. Germline V lookup: CDR1 MNHEY, CDR2 SVGAGI. Here the CDR3 reads CASSYLGQGAVETQYF. The CDR3 DNA reads TGTGCCAGCAGTTATCTCGGACAGGGGGCCGTAGAGACCCAGTACTTC.

A single count supports this clone. This chain links TRBV28 with TRBJ2-7; 7 bases map to TRBD2. This CDR3 is 15 amino acids long. The germline V gene has CDR1 MDHEN and CDR2 SYDVKM. V lost 5 bases and J lost 1; bases outside the gene matches: 8. The CDR3 coding sequence is TGTGCCAGCAGTCTCCCGGTGGGAGGGTCCTACGAGCAGTACTTC. Translating gives CASSLPVGGSYEQYF.

The CDR3 nucleotides are TGTGCCAGCAGCTTAGTATCCCCCGACGAGCAGTACTTC. This codes for CASSLVSPDEQYF. J is TRBJ2-7 and V is TRBV7-2, with D uncertain. Per germline, CDR1 SGHTA and CDR2 FQGNSA. Deletions cut 1 base from V and 5 bases from J, with 9 bases between. The CDR3 is 13 amino acids.

The rearrangement links TRBV6-5 to TRBJ2-1, with a weak D call TRBD1 (5 bases). V was clipped by 7 bases and J by 7 bases, with 14 bases between them. The V gene's germline CDR1 is MNHEY and CDR2 SVGAGI. This CDR3 is 13 amino acids long. DNA of the CDR3: TGTGCCAGCAATGGGCCAGGGAAGAATGAGCAGTTCTTC. Encoded protein: CASNGPGKNEQFF.

V gene TRBV12-3 or TRBV12-4 combines with J gene TRBJ2-3; 8 positions agree with TRBD1. This CDR3 comprises 13 residues. V dropped 6 bases and J dropped 5; count of bases not matched to a gene: 4. The CDR3 here is CASSITGGDTQYF. The CDR3 region has the DNA TGTGCCAGCAGCATCACAGGGGGAGATACGCAGTATTTT.

The chain couples TRBV11-2 to TRBJ2-6; no firm D call. The CDR3 extends over 15 amino acids. Germline CDR1 is SGHAT and CDR2 is FQNNGV. The V end was cut by 1 base, the J end by 0 bases, with 4 bases between. The CDR3 DNA reads as TGTGCCAGCAGCTTAGTTAGCTCTGGGGCCAACGTCCTGACTTTC. This gives the protein CASSLVSSGANVLTF.

The chain employs TRBV7-9 and TRBJ1-6; D possibly corresponds to TRBD1 (6 bases). V was shortened by 8 bases and J by 5 bases, with 16 bases between the two germline ends. Germline CDR1 and CDR2: SEHNR and FQNEAQ (reference sequence). This CDR3 is 15 amino acids long. CDR3 in amino acids: CASQLGGGNNSPLHF. The CDR3 DNA is TGTGCCAGCCAGCTAGGGGGGGGAAATAATTCACCCCTCCACTTT.

The chain carries TRBV7-2 and TRBJ2-7, with D perhaps TRBD2 (7 bases). Trimming shortened V by 5 bases and J by 3 bases, and 14 bases separated the two germline ends. CDR1 is SGHTA, CDR2 FQGNSA, per germline. There are 14 residues in the CDR3. This CDR3 is CASSPRGGGYEQYF. The DNA for the CDR3 is TGTGCCAGCAGCCCGAGGGGGGGTGGCTACGAGCAGTACTTC.